This TCR beta chain comes out of a study of cytomegalovirus exposure and HLA in healthy donors. The sample holds a few counts of this clone. Its antigen is undetermined. Study-wide results and caveats: A list of more than 150 TCR beta chains associated with cytomegalovirus was given.

Germline V gives CDR1 LNHDA, CDR2 SQIVND (reference sequence). The CDR3 is made up of 19 amino acids. V trimming: 3 bases; J trimming: 5 bases; junction bases outside the gene matches: 18. Vbeta (60) and Jbeta (13) primers were used in the PCR. Assay: immunoSEQ multiplex PCR; the TCRdb copy retains only in-frame clones and omits some. The profile shows approximately 130,000 clones, about 82% of them singletons. Nominally healthy donors provided the samples, though records likely missed some immune exposures. The sequence was obtained from a female donor in good health and CMV-seropositive. Sequencing input: PBMCs. The V call is TRBV19, the J call TRBJ2-1; 8 nucleotides agree with TRBD2. This CDR3 reads CASSIARGNGGAGNNEQFF. The CDR3, as DNA: TGTGCCAGTAGTATTGCTAGGGGGAACGGGGGGGCCGGGAACAATGAGCAGTTCTTC.